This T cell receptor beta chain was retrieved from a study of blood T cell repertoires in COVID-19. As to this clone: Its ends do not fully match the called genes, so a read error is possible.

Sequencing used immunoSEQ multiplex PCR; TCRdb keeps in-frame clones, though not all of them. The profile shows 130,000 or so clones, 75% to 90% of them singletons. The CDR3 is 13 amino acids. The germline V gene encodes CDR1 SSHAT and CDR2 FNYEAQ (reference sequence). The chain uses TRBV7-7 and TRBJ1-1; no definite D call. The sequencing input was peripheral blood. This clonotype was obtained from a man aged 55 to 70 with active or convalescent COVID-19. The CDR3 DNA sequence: TGTGCTAGCAGCTTAACTAAGTACACTGAAGCTTTCTTT. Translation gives CASSLTKYTEAFF.